This paragraph reports one T cell receptor beta chain. Its antigen is not known. The data were taken from a study of blood T cells in healthy people across ages. General study findings and limits: TCR beta diversity tracked closely with naive T cell percentage.

CDR3 length equals 15 residues. Losses at the gene ends were 2 bases for V and 4 bases for J; bases not matched to a gene: 2. Through a sample-barcoded 5' primer and a J-beta primer mix, a second PCR was run for roughly 7 to 12 cycles. Using its own MiXCR run on the 5' RACE reads, TCRdb lists one record per CDR3 protein. The sample yields 650,000 to 900,000 distinct CDR3 sequences, approximately 59% seen once. The origin of this receptor is a man younger than 45 in good health. Sequenced material: blood. The rearrangement links TRBV12-3 or TRBV12-4 to TRBJ1-6; TRBD1 aligns across 7 bases. The CDR3: CASSLQGVYNSPLHF. The CDR3 DNA follows: TGTGCCAGCAGTTTACAGGGGGTTTATAATTCACCCCTCCACTTT.